The rows below give T cell receptor beta chains drawn from one sample of a study of cytomegalovirus exposure and HLA in healthy donors. Clones were sequenced by immunoSEQ multiplex PCR, and TCRdb holds only the in-frame ones, with some missing. The top ten clones hold roughly an eighth of a sample with around 70,000 clones, around 74% of them seen once. Material: PBMCs. The receptors were sampled from a human donor in good health. Each CDR3 is given without its conserved first and last residue. The order of the fields is J gene, V gene, CDR3 protein.

j_gene: TRBJ1-5; v_gene: TRBV10-2; CDR3aa: ASSEPGQLYSNQPQH
j_gene: TRBJ2-4; v_gene: TRBV29-1; CDR3aa: SVGEGGNIQY
j_gene: TRBJ2-1; v_gene: TRBV2; CDR3aa: ASSAYLYNEQF
j_gene: TRBJ1-6; v_gene: TRBV19; CDR3aa: ASSIGQAPNSPLH
j_gene: TRBJ2-3; v_gene: TRBV27; CDR3aa: ASSPGGPGGTQY
j_gene: TRBJ2-7; v_gene: TRBV5-1; CDR3aa: ASSLYFSGDNYEQY
j_gene: TRBJ2-5; v_gene: TRBV30; CDR3aa: AWSRRLGLAGGETQY
j_gene: TRBJ1-1; v_gene: TRBV6-5; CDR3aa: ASSYSRTGGPEAF
j_gene: TRBJ2-1; v_gene: TRBV4-2; CDR3aa: ASSQEGLAVSSYNEQF
j_gene: TRBJ2-1; v_gene: TRBV25-1; CDR3aa: ASSDGTSGSKNEQF
j_gene: TRBJ2-1; v_gene: TRBV9; CDR3aa: ASSVGLAGGVNEQF
j_gene: TRBJ2-1; v_gene: TRBV9; CDR3aa: ASSRSGTFPINEQF
j_gene: TRBJ2-7; v_gene: TRBV6-6; CDR3aa: ASRPLGEEQY
j_gene: TRBJ2-7; v_gene: TRBV4-1; CDR3aa: ASSRSDRRSYEQY
j_gene: TRBJ2-2; v_gene: TRBV6-5; CDR3aa: ASSRLAGHTGELF
j_gene: TRBJ1-6; v_gene: TRBV30; CDR3aa: AWSIIRGNSPLH
j_gene: TRBJ1-1; v_gene: TRBV25-1; CDR3aa: ASRQGAYGNTEAF
j_gene: TRBJ1-6; v_gene: TRBV6-5; CDR3aa: ASSYGRGETPLH
j_gene: TRBJ2-3; v_gene: TRBV5-1; CDR3aa: ASSLESIDWCGQY
j_gene: TRBJ2-5; v_gene: TRBV5-1; CDR3aa: ASSLGQLQETQY
j_gene: TRBJ2-7; v_gene: TRBV10-2; CDR3aa: ASSGTGVSNYEQY
j_gene: TRBJ2-6; v_gene: TRBV6-4; CDR3aa: ASSDYPYGRGPQSGANVLT
j_gene: TRBJ1-5; v_gene: TRBV2; CDR3aa: ASNFDRTQPQH
j_gene: TRBJ2-7; v_gene: TRBV5-4; CDR3aa: ASSLDRLGEQY
j_gene: TRBJ1-2; v_gene: TRBV4-1; CDR3aa: ASSPTGPLYGYT
j_gene: TRBJ2-5; v_gene: TRBV5-5; CDR3aa: ASSFPGQETQY
j_gene: TRBJ1-2; v_gene: TRBV4-1; CDR3aa: ASSQDRQGNGYT
j_gene: TRBJ2-2; v_gene: TRBV5-5; CDR3aa: ASTFWTPNTGELF
j_gene: TRBJ1-1; v_gene: TRBV5-6; CDR3aa: ASSLVGSSEAF
j_gene: TRBJ1-1; v_gene: TRBV28; CDR3aa: ASSLGTSNEAF
j_gene: TRBJ1-6; v_gene: TRBV30; CDR3aa: AIQGSYNSPLH
j_gene: TRBJ1-2; v_gene: TRBV6-5; CDR3aa: TSQQGDYGYT
j_gene: TRBJ2-3; v_gene: TRBV30; CDR3aa: AWSRRLQRDTDTQY
j_gene: TRBJ2-3; v_gene: TRBV6-1; CDR3aa: ASSSGTGGADTQY
j_gene: TRBJ2-5; v_gene: TRBV7-9; CDR3aa: ASSSGQGVGETQY
j_gene: TRBJ1-1; v_gene: TRBV6-5; CDR3aa: ASSYRGNTEAF
j_gene: TRBJ2-1; v_gene: TRBV6-4; CDR3aa: ASSDSVQGEQF
j_gene: TRBJ2-5; v_gene: TRBV27; CDR3aa: ASSSQLAGSGETQY
j_gene: TRBJ2-3; v_gene: TRBV4-1; CDR3aa: ASSQDPGQGTDTQY
j_gene: TRBJ1-2; v_gene: TRBV12-5; CDR3aa: ASGLPTGLNGYT
j_gene: TRBJ1-1; v_gene: TRBV19; CDR3aa: ASRAPGRNTEAF